This paragraph covers one T cell receptor beta chain sequence. Its antigen is not identified. Specified treatment: 19 received Ad26.COV2.S at low or high dose, single or two shots; five or six received placebo; per-sample allocation not given. Samples were taken on day 63 after the first vaccine or placebo injection. This specimen comes from a study of Ad26.COV2.S vaccination and SARS-CoV-2 variants. Study-wide findings and caveats: Post-vaccination breadth of spike-specific CD8+ and CD4+ T cell responses was reportedly substantial.

Some clones are missing from TCRdb's copy, which holds only in-frame ones; the method was immunoSEQ multiplex PCR. Altogether around 400,000 clones are present, 89% being singletons, with the ten largest covering approximately 1.9%. Sequences were derived from peripheral blood, sampled in a trial of Ad26.COV2.S vaccine versus placebo. The sequence came from a person aged 18-65 years who received the Ad26.COV2.S COVID-19 vaccine or a placebo.

The CDR3 sequence: CASRRDPYEQYF. DNA of the CDR3: TGTGCCAGCAGGAGGGATCCTTACGAGCAGTACTTC. This chain uses TRBV6-5 with TRBJ2-7; TRBD2 is a possible D gene (5 bases). CDR3 size: 12 residues. Germline CDR1 MNHEY, CDR2 SVGAGI. V was shortened by 6 bases and J by 4 bases, with 10 bases between the two germline ends.